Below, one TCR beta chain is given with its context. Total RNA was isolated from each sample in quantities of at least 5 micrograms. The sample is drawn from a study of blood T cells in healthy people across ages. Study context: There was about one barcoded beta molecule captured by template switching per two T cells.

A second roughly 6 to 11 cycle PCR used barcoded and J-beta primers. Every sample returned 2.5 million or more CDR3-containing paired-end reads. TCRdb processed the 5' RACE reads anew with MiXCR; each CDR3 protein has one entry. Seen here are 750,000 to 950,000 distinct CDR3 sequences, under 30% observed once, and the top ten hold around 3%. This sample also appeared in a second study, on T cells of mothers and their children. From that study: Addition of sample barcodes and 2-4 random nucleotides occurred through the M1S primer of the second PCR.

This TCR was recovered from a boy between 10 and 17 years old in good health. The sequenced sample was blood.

DNA for the CDR3: TGTGCCAGCAGTAAAAACGTGGGACAGAATTCACCCCTCCACTTT. This encodes CASSKNVGQNSPLHF. This sequence joins TRBV11-2 and TRBJ1-6; the match to TRBD1 covers 7 bases. Trimming took 6 bases from V and 7 from J; bases not matched to a gene: 9. Germline V gene data show CDR1 as SGHAT and CDR2 as FQNNGV. The CDR3 totals 15 residues.